Ten or more counts support the clone carrying this TCR beta chain. What it recognizes is unknown. These data are taken from a study of blood T cells in healthy people across ages. It was with a sample-barcoded 5' primer and a J-beta primer mix that a second PCR of roughly 7 to 12 cycles was run. Via MiXCR, TCRdb re-called the 5' RACE reads, giving one row per CDR3 protein. The sample includes 1.5 million to 2 million distinct CDR3 sequences, approximately 30% of them seen just once. The CDR3 contains 12 residues. V lost 7 bases, J lost 1 base, and 7 bases lay in between. The germline V gene has CDR1 SNHLY and CDR2 FYNNEI. Study-wide points: A conclusive naive versus antigen-experienced comparison was prevented by the unsorted PBMCs. The study regarded diversity estimates from one million T cells as underestimates. Roughly linear age-related decline in beta diversity appeared, significant by age approximately 40.

The receptor was isolated from a woman aged 25 to 39 in good health. The gene calls are TRBV2 and TRBJ2-5; D gene ambiguous. Sequenced: blood. The CDR3 DNA reads as TGTGCCAGCAACCCCGTCCAAGAGACCCAGTACTTC. Encoded protein: CASNPVQETQYF.